One sample yielded the 11 T cell receptor beta chains listed below, sequenced in a study of vaccination effects on CD4 cells after COVID-19. These receptors have no identified antigens. Produced via immunoSEQ multiplex PCR; TCRdb's table is partial and in-frame only. There are tens of thousands of clones in the sample; about 74% occur only once, and 2.5% to 4% lies in the top ten. Antigen-specific CD4+ T cells were first expanded with viral peptide pools by the ViraFEST assay and only then sequenced. Investigators separated out CD4+ T cells once about 10 days of culture had passed. Testing of the vaccine recipients showed negative nucleocapsid antibodies and no prior SARS-CoV-2 infection. The sample here was CD4+ T cells from PBMCs cultured with SARS-CoV-2 spike peptides, taken before COVID-19 vaccination. The receptors were sampled from a human donor who received a COVID-19 vaccine.

This rearrangement joins TRBV10-1 to TRBJ2-3; possibly TRBD2 for D (6 bases). V dropped 0 bases and J dropped 9 bases, with 7 bases sitting between them. Per germline, CDR1 WNHNN and CDR2 SYGVQD (reference sequence). The CDR3 is 12 residues long. The CDR3 spells CASSESGGTQYF. The CDR3 bases are TGCGCCAGCAGTGAGTCGGGAGGAACGCAGTATTTT.

The CDR3 protein is CASEGGSGMRETQYF. The CDR3 nucleotides are TGTGCCAGTGAGGGCGGTAGCGGGATGCGAGAGACCCAGTACTTC. This chain uses TRBV19 with TRBJ2-5; 8 positions match TRBD2. Losses at the gene ends were 8 bases for V and 4 bases for J; bases not matched to a gene: 12. Germline V lookup: CDR1 LNHDA, CDR2 SQIVND (reference sequence). CDR3 length: 15 residues.

In its sample, this clone was seen once. The chain recombines TRBV23-1 with TRBJ1-4; 8 bases line up with TRBD1. TRBV23-1 is designated an ORF whose function remains uncertain. Unmatched junction bases numbered 9, after V lost 7 bases and J lost 8 bases. CDR3 length: 14 amino acids. This CDR3 is CASTPGGDGEKLFF. Here the CDR3 DNA reads TGCGCCAGCACTCCAGGGGGCGATGGGGAAAAACTGTTTTTT.

The chain couples TRBV2 to TRBJ2-1, with D unresolved. This CDR3 spans 16 amino acids. In germline, CDR1 is SNHLY, CDR2 FYNNEI. The V and J ends lost 2 bases and 1 base respectively, with 12 bases between them. CDR3 coding DNA: TGTGCCAGCAGTGAACGCCTAGTAGGGTCCTACAATGAGCAGTTCTTC. It is translated as CASSERLVGSYNEQFF. The full variable domain, in which reference TRBV2 and TRBJ2-1 provide the parts outside the CDR3, is EPEVTQTPSHQVTQMGQEVILRCVPISNHLYFYWYRQILGQKVEFLVSFYNNEISEKSEIFDDQFSVERPDGSNFTLKIRSTKLEDSAMYFCASSERLVGSYNEQFFGPGTRLTVL.

V gene TRBV19 combines with J gene TRBJ2-3; TRBD1 or TRBD2 may be the D gene (6 bases each). The CDR3 spans 16 residues. The V end lost 6 bases, the J end lost 1 base, and 17 bases lay between the germline ends. Germline-derived CDR1 and CDR2 are LNHDA and SQIVND (reference sequence). This chain's CDR3 is CASRTQGTRRTDTQYF. The DNA of the CDR3 is TGTGCCAGTAGGACTCAGGGGACTCGGCGCACAGATACGCAGTATTTT.

This chain joins TRBV2 and TRBJ2-1, with 11 bases aligning to TRBD2. CDR1 and CDR2 from the germline V gene are SNHLY and FYNNEI. The V segment lost 5 bases and the J segment 8 bases; nucleotides outside the gene matches: 8. The CDR3 is made up of 15 amino acids. The CDR3 DNA follows: TGTGCCAGCAGTCGTCCTAGCGGGGGGCGGGATGAGCAGTTCTTC. Protein sequence: CASSRPSGGRDEQFF.

The chain combines TRBV10-1 with TRBJ2-7; no firm D call. Germline-derived CDR1 and CDR2 are WNHNN and SYGVQD (reference sequence). CDR3 length: 14 residues. With 3 bases removed from V and 0 bases from J, the gap between germline ends came to 9 bases. CDR3 in amino acids: CASSDGPHSYEQYF. The CDR3 DNA reads TGCGCCAGCAGTGATGGCCCCCACTCCTACGAGCAGTACTTC.

J is TRBJ1-4 and V is TRBV5-5; 11 bases line up with TRBD1. The CDR3 length is 15 residues. The germline gives CDR1 SGHKS, CDR2 YYEKEE (reference sequence). Trimming took 1 base from V and 8 from J; bases not matched to a gene: 4. The CDR3 spells CASSLLGQGAEKLFF. DNA for the CDR3: TGTGCCAGCAGCTTGTTAGGACAGGGGGCCGAAAAACTGTTTTTT.

The chain employs TRBV6-5 and TRBJ1-1, with D possibly TRBD1 on 5 matching bases. CDR1 MNHEY and CDR2 SVGAGI come from the germline V gene. Trimming took 6 bases from V and 1 from J, leaving 15 bases between them. The CDR3 is 15 amino acids. The CDR3 sequence: CASRPPGLRNTEAFF. Here the CDR3 DNA reads TGTGCCAGCAGACCCCCGGGACTCCGGAACACTGAAGCTTTCTTT.

J is TRBJ2-5 and V is TRBV9; D remains unclear. Between the trimmed V and J ends, which lost 2 bases and 1 base, there was a span of 3 bases. This CDR3 is built from 12 residues. Per the germline V gene, CDR1 is SGDLS and CDR2 is YYNGEE. CDR3 sequence reads: CASSVFQETQYF. The CDR3 DNA reads TGTGCCAGCAGCGTGTTCCAAGAGACCCAGTACTTC.

The rearrangement uses TRBV29-1 and TRBJ1-1; 7 bases align to TRBD1. The V and J ends lost 8 bases and 0 bases, in that order; junction bases with no gene match: 6. The CDR3 length is 13 residues. Germline loops: CDR1 SQVTM, CDR2 ANQGSEA. The CDR3 DNA follows: TGCAGCTATAATACAGGGGTGAACACTGAAGCTTTCTTT. Translation gives CSYNTGVNTEAFF. Full variable domain (outside the CDR3, taken from reference TRBV29-1 and TRBJ1-1): SAVISQKPSRDICQRGTSLTIQCQVDSQVTMMFWYRQQPGQSLTLIATANQGSEATYESGFVIDKFPISRPNLTFSTLTVSNMSPEDSSIYLCSYNTGVNTEAFFGQGTRLTVV.